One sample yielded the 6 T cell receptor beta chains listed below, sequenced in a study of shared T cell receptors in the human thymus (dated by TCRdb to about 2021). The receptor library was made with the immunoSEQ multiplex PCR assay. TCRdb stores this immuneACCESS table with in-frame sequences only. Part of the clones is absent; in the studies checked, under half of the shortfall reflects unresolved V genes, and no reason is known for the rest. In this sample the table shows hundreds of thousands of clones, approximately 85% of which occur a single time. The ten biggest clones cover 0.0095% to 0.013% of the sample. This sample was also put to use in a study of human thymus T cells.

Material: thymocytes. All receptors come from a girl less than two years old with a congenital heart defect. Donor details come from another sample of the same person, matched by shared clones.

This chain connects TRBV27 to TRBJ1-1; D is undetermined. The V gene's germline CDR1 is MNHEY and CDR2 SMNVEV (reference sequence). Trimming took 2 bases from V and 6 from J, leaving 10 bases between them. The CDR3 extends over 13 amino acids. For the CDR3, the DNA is TGTGCCAGCAGTTTAGGGCCTGGTGCTGAAGCTTTCTTT. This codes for CASSLGPGAEAFF.

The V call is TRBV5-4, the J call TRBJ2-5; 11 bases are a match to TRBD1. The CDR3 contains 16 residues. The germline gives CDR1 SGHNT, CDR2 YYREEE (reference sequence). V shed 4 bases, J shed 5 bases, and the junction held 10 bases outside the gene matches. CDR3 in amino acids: CASSVKRTGGAETQYF. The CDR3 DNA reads TGTGCCAGCAGCGTAAAGCGGACAGGGGGCGCGGAGACCCAGTACTTC.

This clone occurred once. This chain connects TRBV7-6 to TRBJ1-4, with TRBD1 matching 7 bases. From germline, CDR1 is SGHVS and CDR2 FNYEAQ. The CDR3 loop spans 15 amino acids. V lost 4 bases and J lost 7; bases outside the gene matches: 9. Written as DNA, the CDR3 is TGTGCCAGCAGCTCAGACAGGACAGGCGGTGAAAAACTGTTTTTT. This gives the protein CASSSDRTGGEKLFF.

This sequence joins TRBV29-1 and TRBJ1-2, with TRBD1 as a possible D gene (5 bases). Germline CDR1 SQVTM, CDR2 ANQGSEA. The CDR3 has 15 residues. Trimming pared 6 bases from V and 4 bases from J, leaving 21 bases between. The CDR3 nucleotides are TGCAGCGTGGTGGAACAGGCTCCATCTCCCTATGGCTACACCTTC. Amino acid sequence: CSVVEQAPSPYGYTF.

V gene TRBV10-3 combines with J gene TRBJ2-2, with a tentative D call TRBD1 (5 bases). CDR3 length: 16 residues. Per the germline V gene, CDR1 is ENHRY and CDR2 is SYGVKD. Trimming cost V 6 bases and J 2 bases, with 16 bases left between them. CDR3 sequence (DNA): TGTGCCATCAGCCCTACAGGACCGACCAACACCGGGGAGCTGTTTTTT. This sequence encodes CAISPTGPTNTGELFF.

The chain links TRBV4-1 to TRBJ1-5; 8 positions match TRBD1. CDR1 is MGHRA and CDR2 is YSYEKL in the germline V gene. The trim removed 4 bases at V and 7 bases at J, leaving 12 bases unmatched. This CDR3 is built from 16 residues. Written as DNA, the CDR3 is TGCGCCAGCAGCCCGGGGACAGGAGGGGTGGGACAGCCCCAGCATTTT. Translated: CASSPGTGGVGQPQHF.